Shown below are 27 T cell receptor beta chains from a single sample sequenced in a study of shared clonotypes between healthy human individuals. Produced via immunoSEQ multiplex PCR; TCRdb's table is partial and in-frame only. The table has around 980,000 clones, about 80% seen once. The sample consisted of memory CD4+ T cells from PBMCs. Specified subset: CD45RA-negative fraction. The receptors derive from a man between 18 and 35 years old in good health. Some clones in this sample may be carry-over from other donors' samples.

This clone has only one observation. The chain links TRBV28 to TRBJ2-1, with 10 bases aligning to TRBD2. This CDR3 contains 15 residues. The V segment lost 8 bases and the J segment 6 bases; nucleotides outside the gene matches: 10. Germline CDR1 is MDHEN and CDR2 is SYDVKM. The CDR3 is CASLEREGWVNEQFF. The CDR3 bases are TGTGCCAGCCTCGAGCGGGAGGGATGGGTCAATGAGCAGTTCTTC. Using reference TRBV28 and TRBJ2-1 for the parts outside the CDR3, the full variable domain is DVKVTQSSRYLVKRTGEKVFLECVQDMDHENMFWYRQDPGLGLRLIYFSYDVKMKEKGDIPEGYSVSREKKERFSLILESASTNQTSMYLCASLEREGWVNEQFFGPGTRLTVL.

V and J are TRBV7-2 and TRBJ2-7; maybe TRBD2 (7 bases). CDR3 length equals 14 residues. V dropped 5 bases and J dropped 6 bases, with 17 bases sitting between them. Looked up from germline, CDR1 is SGHTA and CDR2 is FQGNSA. CDR3 region: CASSPRGAEGEQYF. The CDR3 region has the DNA TGTGCCAGCAGCCCCCGGGGGGCGGAAGGCGAGCAGTACTTC.

This chain uses TRBV28 with TRBJ2-4, with D uncertain. V lost 5 bases and J lost 4, with 9 bases in between. Germline values: CDR1 MDHEN, CDR2 SYDVKM. The length of the CDR3 is 13 residues. The CDR3 bases are TGTGCCAGCAGTAAGGACGGGAAAAACATTCAGTACTTC. This gives the protein CASSKDGKNIQYF.

Only a few counts were recorded for this clone. The V call is TRBV9, the J call TRBJ2-7; D tentatively fits TRBD1 or TRBD2 (5 bases each). CDR3 length equals 16 residues. The germline V gene encodes CDR1 SGDLS and CDR2 YYNGEE. Trimming took 2 bases from V and 2 from J, leaving 17 bases between them. This chain's CDR3 is CASSVGWGTDTYEQYF. For the CDR3, the DNA is TGTGCCAGCAGCGTCGGGTGGGGGACGGACACCTACGAGCAGTACTTC.

The chain uses TRBV11-3 and TRBJ2-1; tentative D call: TRBD2 (6 bases). Trimming cost V 4 bases and J 2 bases, with 9 bases left between them. This CDR3 region has 14 residues. Germline V gene sequence: CDR1 SGHNT, CDR2 YENEEA. The CDR3 reads CASSSGDPYNEQFF. The DNA of the CDR3 is TGTGCCAGCAGCTCGGGAGACCCCTACAATGAGCAGTTCTTC.

The V call is TRBV29-1, the J call TRBJ2-1; 9 nucleotides agree with TRBD1. In germline, CDR1 is SQVTM, CDR2 ANQGSEA. The CDR3 is 13 residues long. V lost 6 bases, J lost 6 bases, and 6 bases stayed unmatched. The CDR3 loop reads CSVRRDRVNEQFF. CDR3 coding DNA: TGCAGCGTGCGCCGGGACAGGGTCAATGAGCAGTTCTTC.

This chain uses TRBV5-1 with TRBJ2-1; the match to TRBD2 covers 10 bases. Germline V gene data show CDR1 as SGHRS and CDR2 as YFSETQ. The CDR3 loop spans 15 amino acids. V lost 5 bases and J lost 7; bases outside the gene matches: 9. CDR3 sequence reads: CASSPLAGVANEQFF. The CDR3 DNA sequence: TGCGCCAGCAGTCCCCTAGCGGGAGTTGCTAATGAGCAGTTCTTC. The full variable domain, with the rest looked up from reference TRBV5-1 and TRBJ2-1, is KAGVTQTPRYLIKTRGQQVTLSCSPISGHRSVSWYQQTPGQGLQFLFEYFSETQRNKGNFPGRFSGRQFSNSRSEMNVSTLELGDSALYLCASSPLAGVANEQFFGPGTRLTVL.

V is TRBV2 and J is TRBJ1-4; 9 bases are a match to TRBD1. This CDR3 comprises 14 residues. With V trimmed by 6 bases and J by 4 bases, 3 bases remained unmatched. Germline lookup yields CDR1 SNHLY and CDR2 FYNNEI. CDR3 DNA: TGTGCCAGCAGGCGGGACAGGGATAATGAAAAACTGTTTTTT. It is translated as CASRRDRDNEKLFF.

Of note for this clone: This sample includes further DNA sequences coding for the same CDR3. The chain is built from TRBV28 and TRBJ2-5; D is ambiguous. V lost 4 bases, J lost 5 bases, and 5 bases lay in between. Germline assignment: CDR1 MDHEN and CDR2 SYDVKM. The CDR3 has 11 residues. The DNA for the CDR3 is TGTGCCAGCAGTTCTGGGGAGACCCAGTACTTC. It translates to CASSSGETQYF.

The chain links TRBV9 to TRBJ2-5, with TRBD2 matching over 12 bases. The CDR3 covers 16 residues. The trim removed 3 bases at V and 4 bases at J, leaving 7 bases unmatched. Germline assignment: CDR1 SGDLS and CDR2 YYNGEE. The CDR3 bases are TGTGCCAGCAGCGATTTGACTAGCGGGAGTGCAGAGACCCAGTACTTC. Protein sequence: CASSDLTSGSAETQYF. The whole variable domain, filled in from reference TRBV9 and TRBJ2-5, reads DSGVTQTPKHLITATGQRVTLRCSPRSGDLSVYWYQQSLDQGLQFLIQYYNGEERAKGNILERFSAQQFPDLHSELNLSSLELGDSALYFCASSDLTSGSAETQYFGPGTRLLVL.

Many counts were recorded for this clone. The CDR3 is CASSSRGGAGGEQYF. In DNA, the CDR3 is TGTGCCAGCAGCTCTCGAGGTGGTGCTGGGGGGGAGCAGTACTTC. V and J are TRBV7-2 and TRBJ2-7; possibly TRBD2 for D (6 bases). V shed 4 bases and J shed 7 bases, with 20 bases lying between them. This CDR3 comprises 15 residues. Germline CDR1 is SGHTA and CDR2 is FQGNSA. Variable domain in full (rest from reference TRBV7-2 and TRBJ2-7): GAGVSQSPSNKVTEKGKDVELRCDPISGHTALYWYRQSLGQGLEFLIYFQGNSAPDKSGLPSDRFSAERTGGSVSTLTIQRTQQEDSAVYLCASSSRGGAGGEQYFGPGTRLTVT.

With respect to this clone: The same CDR3 can be traced to other DNA sequences in this sample. This sequence joins TRBV2 and TRBJ2-5; D not certain. This CDR3 has 12 amino acids. Trimming shortened V by 2 bases and J by 2 bases, and 3 bases separated the two germline ends. Germline V gene sequence: CDR1 SNHLY, CDR2 FYNNEI. The CDR3 nucleotides read TGTGCCAGCAGTGAACAACAAGAGACCCAGTACTTC. Amino acid sequence: CASSEQQETQYF. Full variable domain (rest looked up from reference TRBV2 and TRBJ2-5): EPEVTQTPSHQVTQMGQEVILRCVPISNHLYFYWYRQILGQKVEFLVSFYNNEISEKSEIFDDQFSVERPDGSNFTLKIRSTKLEDSAMYFCASSEQQETQYFGPGTRLLVL.

The chain combines TRBV7-2 with TRBJ1-1; D is possibly TRBD1 (5 bases). Trimming removed 2 bases at V and 4 bases at J, with 14 bases between. Germline values: CDR1 SGHTA, CDR2 FQGNSA. The CDR3 spans 15 residues. The CDR3 region has the DNA TGTGCCAGCAGCTTACCTCATGGGGCTAGCACTGAAGCTTTCTTT. Translating gives CASSLPHGASTEAFF.

The V gene is TRBV2, the J gene TRBJ2-3; the D call may be TRBD1 or TRBD2 (5 bases each). V lost 5 bases to trimming and J lost 1 base, with 7 bases between them. Germline V CDR1 and CDR2: SNHLY, FYNNEI. The CDR3 covers 13 residues. The CDR3 DNA sequence: TGTGCCAGCAGTACGGGGCGCACAGATACGCAGTATTTT. It is translated as CASSTGRTDTQYF. Variable domain in full (rest from reference TRBV2 and TRBJ2-3): EPEVTQTPSHQVTQMGQEVILRCVPISNHLYFYWYRQILGQKVEFLVSFYNNEISEKSEIFDDQFSVERPDGSNFTLKIRSTKLEDSAMYFCASSTGRTDTQYFGPGTRLTVL.

The CDR3 loop reads CASSDRGSETDTQYF. CDR3 DNA sequence: TGCGCCAGCAGTGACAGGGGGAGTGAGACAGATACGCAGTATTTT. The chain couples TRBV10-2 to TRBJ2-3; TRBD1 matches 7 bases. Germline V lookup: CDR1 WSHSY, CDR2 SAAADI. The CDR3 has 15 residues. After removal of 3 bases from V and 3 bases from J, the junction contained 6 bases not matched to a gene.

This clone appeared a single time. The chain recombines TRBV11-2 with TRBJ2-7, with 8 bases matching TRBD2. V dropped 1 base and J dropped 2; count of bases not matched to a gene: 4. The V gene's germline CDR1 is SGHAT and CDR2 FQNNGV. The CDR3 covers 15 residues. CDR3 amino acids: CASSLVRTSPYEQYF. CDR3 in DNA: TGTGCCAGCAGCTTAGTTAGGACTAGCCCCTACGAGCAGTACTTC.

In this sample, this clone turned up once. The chain employs TRBV7-2 and TRBJ1-5; 11 positions match TRBD1. The V gene end was trimmed by 5 bases and the J gene end by 6 bases; junction bases not matched to a gene: 9. The V gene's germline CDR1 is SGHTA and CDR2 FQGNSA. This CDR3 contains 16 residues. The CDR3, as DNA: TGTGCCAGCAGCCCGGGAGGGACAGGGGGGTTTCAGCCCCAGCATTTT. It encodes CASSPGGTGGFQPQHF.

This clone showed up just a few times. The chain recombines TRBV2 with TRBJ2-6, with 8 bases that match TRBD1. The CDR3 contains 18 residues. Trimming cost V 6 bases and J 0 bases; bases outside gene matches: 10. CDR1 and CDR2 (germline): SNHLY, FYNNEI. DNA of the CDR3: TGTGCCAGCAGACGTGCCGGGACAGGATCCTCTGGGGCCAACGTCCTGACTTTC. Translation: CASRRAGTGSSGANVLTF. The full variable domain, in which reference TRBV2 and TRBJ2-6 provide the parts outside the CDR3, is EPEVTQTPSHQVTQMGQEVILRCVPISNHLYFYWYRQILGQKVEFLVSFYNNEISEKSEIFDDQFSVERPDGSNFTLKIRSTKLEDSAMYFCASRRAGTGSSGANVLTFGAGSRLTVL.

This clone was seen only once. As DNA, the CDR3 is TGTGCCAGCAGCGCCCGGGACAGAATCTATGGCTACACCTTC. This translates into CASSARDRIYGYTF. This chain uses TRBV9 with TRBJ1-2; the match to TRBD1 covers 7 bases. CDR1 is SGDLS, CDR2 YYNGEE, per germline. The CDR3 covers 14 residues. V trimming: 3 bases; J trimming: 4 bases; junction bases outside the gene matches: 6. The full variable domain, completed using reference TRBV9 and TRBJ1-2, is DSGVTQTPKHLITATGQRVTLRCSPRSGDLSVYWYQQSLDQGLQFLIQYYNGEERAKGNILERFSAQQFPDLHSELNLSSLELGDSALYFCASSARDRIYGYTFGSGTRLTVV.

This clone has a handful of counts. CDR3 nucleotides: TGTGCCAGCAGCACCCCACAGGGGACTATTTCCTACGAGCAGTACTTC. This translates into CASSTPQGTISYEQYF. The J gene is TRBJ2-7, the V gene TRBV7-9; D might be TRBD1 or TRBD2, each matching 7 bases. The V gene lost 5 bases and the J gene lost 1 base, with 18 bases spanning the gap. The germline CDR1 and CDR2 sequences are SEHNR and FQNEAQ (reference sequence). CDR3 length: 16 residues.

In the case of this clone: Other DNA sequences from this sample encode an identical CDR3 as well. V and J are TRBV28 and TRBJ1-2; D is ambiguous. V lost 2 bases, J lost 0 bases, and 4 bases lay in between. CDR3 length equals 13 residues. Per germline, CDR1 MDHEN and CDR2 SYDVKM. The CDR3 DNA reads TGTGCCAGCAGTTTAGGGACTAACTATGGCTACACCTTC. Amino acids: CASSLGTNYGYTF.

The chain is built from TRBV19 and TRBJ2-1; TRBD2 aligns across 14 bases. The CDR3 loop spans 15 amino acids. Germline V gene data show CDR1 as LNHDA and CDR2 as SQIVND (reference sequence). After removal of 4 bases from V and 8 bases from J, the junction contained 4 bases not matched to a gene. CDR3 region: CASSRGLAGAYEQFF. CDR3 sequence (DNA): TGTGCCAGTAGTAGGGGACTAGCGGGAGCCTATGAGCAGTTCTTC.

CDR3 sequence (DNA): TGTGCCAGCAGGCCTAGCGTTTCGAACACCGGGGAGCTGTTTTTT. It codes for CASRPSVSNTGELFF. The rearrangement joins TRBV28 to TRBJ2-2; possibly TRBD2 for D (6 bases). Per the germline V gene, CDR1 is MDHEN and CDR2 is SYDVKM. Trimming stripped 6 bases from V and 0 bases from J, with 11 bases between. This CDR3 is built from 15 residues.

V and J are TRBV29-1 and TRBJ2-5; D may be TRBD2 (6 bases). V was trimmed by 6 bases and J by 5 bases, leaving 13 bases between them. The CDR3 spans 12 residues. Germline-derived CDR1 and CDR2 are SQVTM and ANQGSEA. This chain's CDR3 is CSVRRGSETQYF. The CDR3 DNA reads as TGCAGCGTAAGGAGGGGCTCGGAGACCCAGTACTTC.

The rearrangement links TRBV2 to TRBJ2-7, with D maybe TRBD1 (5 bases). There are 15 residues in the CDR3. V dropped 5 bases and J dropped 2 bases, with 16 bases sitting between them. CDR1 SNHLY and CDR2 FYNNEI come from the germline V gene. CDR3 protein: CASSKEQVTTYEQYF. The CDR3 nucleotides read TGTGCCAGCAGTAAGGAACAGGTCACAACCTACGAGCAGTACTTC.

CDR3 amino acids: CASSLSRETYEQYF. CDR3 nucleotides: TGTGCCAGCAGCTTGTCCCGAGAAACGTACGAGCAGTACTTC. The chain carries TRBV7-2 and TRBJ2-7; no reliable D call. Germline CDR1 and CDR2: SGHTA and FQGNSA. Trimming left V 3 bases short and J 4 bases short, with 13 bases between. The CDR3 has 14 amino acids.

This chain uses TRBV11-2 with TRBJ1-4; possible D gene TRBD1, 5 bases. Trimming cost V 7 bases and J 1 base, with 13 bases left between them. The CDR3 runs 15 residues. Germline V CDR1 and CDR2: SGHAT, FQNNGV. CDR3 amino acids: CASTVAGITNEKLFF. CDR3 nucleotide sequence: TGTGCCAGCACCGTCGCAGGGATAACTAATGAAAAACTGTTTTTT. Complete variable domain (other parts from reference TRBV11-2 and TRBJ1-4): EAGVAQSPRYKIIEKRQSVAFWCNPISGHATLYWYQQILGQGPKLLIQFQNNGVVDDSQLPKDRFSAERLKGVDSTLKIQPAKLEDSAVYLCASTVAGITNEKLFFGSGTQLSVL.